This T cell receptor (beta chain) appears in the sequencing data of a study of CD8 T cells in Susac syndrome. Blood CD8+ and CD4+ T cells underwent high-throughput TCR beta sequencing. CDR1 is MDHEN, CDR2 SYDVKM, per germline. V trimming: 6 bases; J trimming: 2 bases; junction bases outside the gene matches: 6. The CDR3 loop spans 14 amino acids. RNA amounts of 0.5 to 1 ug underwent reverse transcription with random hexamers. The immunoSEQ assay covered 54 Vbeta and 13 Jbeta segments for CDR3. TCRdb reanalysed the immunoSEQ multiplex PCR reads using MiXCR and keeps one entry per CDR3 protein. The top ten hold less than 0.2% of the sample, which has about 300,000 distinct CDR3 sequences, around nine tenths seen once.

Sequences were obtained from CD8+ T cells from PBMCs. The genes are TRBV28 and TRBJ1-1, with 7 bases matching TRBD1. This TCR came from a human donor with multiple sclerosis. CDR3 bases: TGTGCCAGCAGGCAGGGACAGCTAAACACTGAAGCTTTCTTT. Translated: CASRQGQLNTEAFF.